This paragraph reports one T cell receptor (beta chain). This record belongs to a study of CD8+ T cells in alopecia areata. This CDR3 has 14 residues. The ends lost 6 bases at V and 2 bases at J; junction bases unmatched: 8. Germline values: CDR1 SQVTM, CDR2 ANQGSEA. Extraction of RNA preceded its reverse transcription into cDNA, which served as the sequencing template. Assay: immunoSEQ multiplex PCR; the TCRdb copy retains only in-frame clones and omits some. This sample yields 95,000 to 150,000 clones, of which around 48% are seen a single time; 8% to 11% belongs to the top ten. The receptor was derived from a human donor with alopecia areata. Source material: NKG2D-low CD8+ T cells sorted from blood. The chain has TRBV29-1 and TRBJ2-7; 9 bases fit TRBD2. This CDR3 is CSVEREDETYEQYF. CDR3 nucleotide sequence: TGCAGCGTCGAGCGGGAGGACGAAACCTACGAGCAGTACTTC.